This T cell receptor (beta chain) was captured by sequencing in a study of CD8+ T cells in alopecia areata. CDR3 length equals 13 residues. Germline CDR1 and CDR2: SNHLY and FYNNEI. V lost 8 bases and J 2 bases, leaving 11 bases between the germline ends. Treatment reported: oral pan-JAK inhibitor, 5-10 mg twice daily. Extracted RNA was reverse transcribed into cDNA, the sequencing template. Sequencing was performed with immunoSEQ multiplex PCR; in TCRdb, only in-frame clones are kept and a portion is missing. The sample holds approximately 160,000 clones, around 59% seen once. The receptor was isolated from a human donor with alopecia areata. The chain carries TRBV2 and TRBJ2-3; D is unresolved. This specimen was CD4+ T cells sorted from blood, taken at week 24, from a patient treated with tofacitinib. The CDR3 here is CASGWQNTDTQYF. DNA of the CDR3: TGTGCCAGCGGGTGGCAGAACACAGATACGCAGTATTTT.